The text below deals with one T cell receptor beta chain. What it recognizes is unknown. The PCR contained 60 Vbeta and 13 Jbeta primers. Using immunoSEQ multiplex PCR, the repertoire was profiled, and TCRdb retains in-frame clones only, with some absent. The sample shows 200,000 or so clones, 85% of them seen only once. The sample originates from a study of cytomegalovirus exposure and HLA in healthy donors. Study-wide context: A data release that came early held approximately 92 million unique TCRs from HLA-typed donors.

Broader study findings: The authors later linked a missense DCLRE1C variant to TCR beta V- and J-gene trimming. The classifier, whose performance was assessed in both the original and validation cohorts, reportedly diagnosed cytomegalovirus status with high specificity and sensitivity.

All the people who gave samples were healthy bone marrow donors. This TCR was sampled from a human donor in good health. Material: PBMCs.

The DNA of the CDR3 is TGTGCCAGCAGTTACTCCCAGGGGAGCTATGGCTACACCTTC. Encoded protein: CASSYSQGSYGYTF. The chain uses TRBV6-6 and TRBJ1-2; tentatively, D is TRBD1 (6 bases). CDR1 and CDR2 from the germline V gene are MNHNY and SVGAGI (reference sequence). The CDR3 extends over 14 amino acids. Trimming left V 0 bases short and J 4 bases short, with 9 bases between.